This paragraph covers one T cell receptor (beta chain) sequence. Blood genomic DNA input for TRB amplification was roughly 250-500 ng. BIOMED2 TRB-A/B primer pools were used in multiplex TRB PCR. MiXCR, run by TCRdb on the multiplex PCR reads, gives a single entry per CDR3 protein. The sample holds some 5,800 distinct CDR3 sequences, approximately 28% seen once. This sample stems from a study of T and B cells in COVID-19 patients. Material: blood. The TCR was taken from a human donor with active COVID-19.

Here the CDR3 reads CSAKTSGSTRGTQYF. The CDR3 nucleotides read TGCAGTGCTAAAACTAGCGGATCGACCCGGGGGACCCAGTACTTC. The chain is built from TRBV20-1 and TRBJ2-5, with TRBD2 identical over 8 bases. The junction had 14 bases not matched to a gene; V was cut back by 4 bases and J by 7 bases. Germline V gene data show CDR1 as DFQATT and CDR2 as SNEGSKA (reference sequence). CDR3 size: 15 residues.